The entry below describes one TCR beta chain. Its antigen remains unknown. This record comes from a study of chemoradiotherapy in HPV16-positive cancers. Over chemoradiotherapy, repertoires were sampled more than once. V trimming: 3 bases; J trimming: 5 bases; junction bases outside the gene matches: 12. Per germline, CDR1 SGHRS and CDR2 YFSETQ. This CDR3 comprises 16 residues. Study-level points and caveats: Candidate HPV-specific clones and E7-related TCR motifs grew in tumor during treatment. HPV-responsive T-cell expansion during chemoradiotherapy was linked to improved recurrence-free survival in HPV16-positive patients.

Clones were sequenced by immunoSEQ multiplex PCR, and TCRdb holds only the in-frame ones, with some missing. The data show fewer than 6,000 clones, around 80% seen once. The TCR sequence derives from a human donor with HPV-associated anogenital cancer. Sequences were derived from tumor tissue, sampled from a patient who underwent chemoradiotherapy. The chain uses TRBV5-1 and TRBJ2-5; TRBD1 matches 8 bases. The CDR3: CASSSDDGTGRETQYF. The CDR3 nucleotides read TGCGCCAGCAGCTCCGACGACGGGACAGGCAGGGAGACCCAGTACTTC.